A single sample gave rise to the 30 T cell receptor beta chains below, sequenced in a study of T cell responses to AZD1222 COVID-19 vaccine. Sequencing used immunoSEQ multiplex PCR; TCRdb keeps in-frame clones, though not all of them. In the table there are more than 100,000 clones, about 90% of which are singletons. The sample was peripheral blood, taken on day 0 of AZD1222 vaccination. The origin of the receptors is an adult in good health.

V is TRBV29-1 and J is TRBJ2-3; D remains ambiguous. V lost 7 bases to trimming and J lost 6 bases, with 17 bases between them. Germline V gene sequence: CDR1 SQVTM, CDR2 ANQGSEA. CDR3 length equals 13 residues. CDR3 in DNA: TGCAGCGCCCAGGCGGCACCCGGGGATACGCAGTATTTT. Its translation: CSAQAAPGDTQYF.

The rearrangement joins TRBV5-6 to TRBJ1-2, with D hard to call. From germline, CDR1 is SGHDT and CDR2 YYEEEE. Trimming shortened V by 0 bases and J by 5 bases, and 11 bases separated the two germline ends. This CDR3 is 14 amino acids long. CDR3 nucleotides: TGTGCCAGCAGCTTGGTATCCAGGTTTTATGGCTACACCTTC. Translated: CASSLVSRFYGYTF.

This sequence joins TRBV19 and TRBJ1-5; TRBD1 matches 10 bases. The CDR3 spans 16 residues. The V gene end was trimmed by 3 bases and the J gene end by 6 bases; junction bases not matched to a gene: 8. Germline V gene sequence: CDR1 LNHDA, CDR2 SQIVND (reference sequence). CDR3 loop: CASSMGQGIVGQPQHF. CDR3 nucleotides: TGTGCCAGTAGTATGGGACAGGGGATCGTTGGTCAGCCCCAGCATTTT.

The J gene is TRBJ1-1, the V gene TRBV21-1. TRBV21-1 is labeled a pseudogene. The CDR3 extends over 17 amino acids. Here the CDR3 reads CASSKALLPGGDTEAFF. CDR3 DNA: TGTGCCAGCAGCAAAGCGCTTTTACCGGGCGGGGACACTGAAGCTTTCTTT.

V is TRBV7-2 and J is TRBJ2-3; 11 bases are a match to TRBD2. The CDR3 contains 18 residues. V lost 2 bases and J lost 0; bases outside the gene matches: 7. Germline V lookup: CDR1 SGHTA, CDR2 FQGNSA. DNA of the CDR3: TGTGCCAGCAGCTTATTTGGAGGACTAGCGGGCAGCACAGATACGCAGTATTTT. It translates to CASSLFGGLAGSTDTQYF.

The CDR3 DNA is TGTGCCAGCAGTCCGACAGGGGTCTCATATGGCTACACCTTC. This gives the protein CASSPTGVSYGYTF. This chain joins TRBV9 and TRBJ1-2, with 8 bases aligning to TRBD1. V was pared by 5 bases and J by 5 bases, with 8 bases of the junction left unmatched. Germline values: CDR1 SGDLS, CDR2 YYNGEE. The CDR3 is 14 amino acids. The variable domain in full, completed from reference TRBV9 and TRBJ1-2, reads DSGVTQTPKHLITATGQRVTLRCSPRSGDLSVYWYQQSLDQGLQFLIQYYNGEERAKGNILERFSAQQFPDLHSELNLSSLELGDSALYFCASSPTGVSYGYTFGSGTRLTVV.

The chain uses TRBV27 and TRBJ1-2, with no clear D. Trimming left V 7 bases short and J 7 bases short, with 31 bases between. CDR3 length: 18 amino acids. Per germline, CDR1 MNHEY and CDR2 SMNVEV (reference sequence). CDR3 coding DNA: TGTGCCAGCACTCTTAGTGCCCCGTTTCTTGGAGGTGGGTTTGGCTACACCTTC. Protein product: CASTLSAPFLGGGFGYTF.

The CDR3 DNA follows: TGTGCCAGCGGGTCTTACTCCTACAATGAGCAGTTCTTC. Its translation is CASGSYSYNEQFF. The chain combines TRBV5-4 with TRBJ2-1; D is uncertain. The ends were cut back, 7 bases at V and 0 bases at J, with 8 bases in the middle. The CDR3 sequence is 13 residues long. Germline V gives CDR1 SGHNT, CDR2 YYREEE (reference sequence).

The genes are TRBV19 and TRBJ1-2; possibly TRBD1 for D (6 bases). Germline CDR1 is LNHDA and CDR2 is SQIVND (reference sequence). The V end lost 5 bases, the J end lost 8 bases, and 18 bases lay between the germline ends. This CDR3 comprises 14 residues. CDR3 amino acids: CASSLTGQGNGYTF. Here the CDR3 DNA reads TGTGCCAGTAGTCTCACGGGCCAGGGGAACGGCTACACCTTC.

The V call is TRBV29-1, the J call TRBJ1-1; D is possibly TRBD1 (5 bases). Trimming shortened V by 6 bases and J by 11 bases, and 16 bases separated the two germline ends. This CDR3 comprises 11 residues. Germline V CDR1 and CDR2: SQVTM, ANQGSEA. CDR3 bases: TGCAGCGTCGAGGGACGGGGGTTGGCTTTCTTT. Its protein product is CSVEGRGLAFF. Looking up the rest from reference TRBV29-1 and TRBJ1-1 gives the full variable domain: SAVISQKPSRDICQRGTSLTIQCQVDSQVTMMFWYRQQPGQSLTLIATANQGSEATYESGFVIDKFPISRPNLTFSTLTVSNMSPEDSSIYLCSVEGRGLAFFGQGTRLTVV.

The chain links TRBV6-4 to TRBJ2-2, with D unresolved. V was cut by 4 bases and J by 8 bases, with 14 bases left in between. Germline assignment: CDR1 MRHNA and CDR2 SNTAGT. The CDR3 is 14 amino acids. CDR3 sequence (DNA): TGTGCCAGCAGTGGTCTCCCGGATGGGGGGGAGCTGTTTTTT. It translates to CASSGLPDGGELFF.

V is TRBV11-2 and J is TRBJ2-5; tentative D call: TRBD1 (5 bases). This CDR3 spans 14 amino acids. V gave up 1 base and J gave up 0 bases, with 6 bases separating them. Germline CDR1 and CDR2: SGHAT and FQNNGV. The CDR3 here is CASSLGGYQETQYF. CDR3 sequence (DNA): TGTGCCAGCAGCTTAGGGGGCTACCAAGAGACCCAGTACTTC.

CDR3: CASSPPGTGGEQYF. DNA of the CDR3: TGTGCCAGCTCACCCCCCGGGACAGGGGGCGAGCAGTACTTC. The chain is built from TRBV18 and TRBJ2-7; 11 bases line up with TRBD1. The CDR3 has 14 amino acids. Germline V CDR1 and CDR2: KGHSH, LQKENI. Trimming took 3 bases from V and 6 from J; bases not matched to a gene: 4.

This chain connects TRBV5-6 to TRBJ1-2; no clear D. The CDR3 runs 13 residues. The V end was cut by 4 bases, the J end by 2 bases, with 9 bases between. CDR1 is SGHDT, CDR2 YYEEEE, per germline. The CDR3 protein is CASSNGFNYGYTF. The CDR3 DNA sequence: TGTGCCAGCAGCAACGGTTTCAACTATGGCTACACCTTC.

The genes are TRBV11-2 and TRBJ2-2; D uncertain. The V gene lost 0 bases and the J gene lost 2 bases, with 7 bases spanning the gap. CDR1 is SGHAT, CDR2 FQNNGV, per germline. The CDR3 sequence is 15 residues long. The CDR3 protein is CASSLDPGNTGELFF. The CDR3 nucleotides are TGTGCCAGCAGCTTAGATCCTGGAAACACCGGGGAGCTGTTTTTT.

The V gene is TRBV18, the J gene TRBJ1-1; the D gene is possibly TRBD1 (5 bases). V was trimmed by 4 bases and J by 4 bases, leaving 16 bases between them. Germline V gene data show CDR1 as KGHSH and CDR2 as LQKENI. CDR3 length equals 15 residues. DNA of the CDR3: TGTGCCAGCTCACTCGGATATACCGGGGGCACTGAAGCTTTCTTT. It yields the protein CASSLGYTGGTEAFF.

This chain joins TRBV7-2 and TRBJ1-1, with a weak D call TRBD1 (5 bases). CDR1 and CDR2 from the germline V gene are SGHTA and FQGNSA. V was cut by 5 bases and J by 3 bases, with 22 bases left in between. CDR3 size: 17 residues. CDR3 in amino acids: CASSLVGGDQGDTEAFF. The CDR3 DNA follows: TGTGCCAGCAGCCTCGTAGGAGGGGACCAAGGGGACACTGAAGCTTTCTTT.

The chain combines TRBV2 with TRBJ2-5, with D uncertain. This CDR3 contains 13 residues. V was shortened by 6 bases and J by 10 bases, with 18 bases between the two germline ends. Germline-derived CDR1 and CDR2 are SNHLY and FYNNEI. CDR3: CASRVASRRDQYF. The CDR3 DNA reads as TGTGCCAGCAGGGTGGCGTCACGGCGAGACCAGTACTTC.

A few counts support this clone. This rearrangement joins TRBV20-1 to TRBJ2-7; 7 positions agree with TRBD1. The V and J ends lost 5 bases and 5 bases, in that order; junction bases with no gene match: 9. This CDR3 has 13 residues. Germline CDR1 is DFQATT and CDR2 is SNEGSKA (reference sequence). CDR3 loop: CSARAGTANEQYF. DNA for the CDR3: TGCAGTGCTCGTGCCGGGACAGCCAACGAGCAGTACTTC.

The chain employs TRBV27 and TRBJ2-2, with TRBD1 identical over 8 bases. With V trimmed by 7 bases and J by 2 bases, 6 bases remained unmatched. This CDR3 region has 15 residues. Per the germline V gene, CDR1 is MNHEY and CDR2 is SMNVEV (reference sequence). CDR3 protein: CASTSGQGNTGELFF. The CDR3, as DNA: TGTGCCAGCACCTCCGGACAGGGCAACACCGGGGAGCTGTTTTTT.

This clone appeared a single time. V is TRBV3-1 (or the pseudogene TRBV3-2) and J is TRBJ1-2, with D unclear. Trimming removed 2 bases at V and 2 bases at J, with 12 bases between. Germline V gene data show CDR1 as LGHDT and CDR2 as YNNKEL (reference sequence). The CDR3 covers 15 residues. The CDR3 DNA follows: TGTGCCAGCAGCCAACGTGGGGAGGGAAACTATGGCTACACCTTC. It specifies CASSQRGEGNYGYTF.

This clone came up once. The chain is built from TRBV6-5 and TRBJ2-7; 7 nucleotides match TRBD1. The trim removed 3 bases at V and 2 bases at J, leaving 4 bases unmatched. Germline lookup yields CDR1 MNHEY and CDR2 SVGAGI. CDR3 length: 14 residues. The DNA for the CDR3 is TGTGCCAGCAGTTATGGGACAGCAACCTACGAGCAGTACTTC. This encodes CASSYGTATYEQYF.

This clone was seen once. J is TRBJ2-1 and V is TRBV4-1, with 10 positions matching TRBD2. CDR3 size: 16 residues. Germline V gives CDR1 MGHRA, CDR2 YSYEKL. Germline trimming cut 3 bases from V and 1 base from J; bases unmatched to any gene: 3. The CDR3 region is CASSQGLAYSYNEQFF. The CDR3 nucleotides read TGCGCCAGCAGCCAGGGACTAGCGTATTCCTACAATGAGCAGTTCTTC.

This clone has just one count. The rearrangement uses TRBV7-2 and TRBJ2-3, with 7 bases lining up with TRBD1. The CDR3 is made up of 16 amino acids. Trimming removed 2 bases from V and 1 base from J; junction bases left unmatched: 6. Germline V gene lookup returns CDR1 SGHTA and CDR2 FQGNSA. The CDR3 sequence is CASSLRSGQRTDTQYF. The CDR3, as DNA: TGTGCCAGCAGCTTAAGATCGGGACAGCGCACAGATACGCAGTATTTT.

The chain recombines TRBV19 with TRBJ1-2, with TRBD1 identical over 9 bases. With 3 bases clipped from V and 7 bases from J, the junction kept 6 bases outside the gene matches. There are 14 residues in the CDR3. Germline CDR1 is LNHDA and CDR2 is SQIVND (reference sequence). CDR3 sequence: CASSMVQGAGGYTF. For the CDR3, the DNA is TGTGCCAGTAGTATGGTACAGGGGGCGGGTGGCTACACCTTC. Full variable domain (remainder filled in from reference TRBV19 and TRBJ1-2): DGGITQSPKYLFRKEGQNVTLSCEQNLNHDAMYWYRQDPGQGLRLIYYSQIVNDFQKGDIAEGYSVSREKKESFPLTVTSAQKNPTAFYLCASSMVQGAGGYTFGSGTRLTVV.

The chain carries TRBV12-3 or TRBV12-4 and TRBJ1-2; D unresolved. The V end was cut by 3 bases, the J end by 4 bases, with 9 bases between. CDR3 size: 13 residues. Written as DNA, the CDR3 is TGTGCCAGCAGTTTGCCCGGTGCCTATGGCTACACCTTC. Translated, it gives CASSLPGAYGYTF.

With respect to this clone: At one end, the junction sequence differs from germline, possibly due to a read error. The gene calls are TRBV3-1 (or the pseudogene TRBV3-2) and TRBJ1-1; D is uncertain. In germline, CDR1 is LGHDT, CDR2 YNNKEL (reference sequence). CDR3 size: 13 residues. CDR3 in DNA: TGTGTCAGCAGCCAAAGTCCTGTCGCTGAAGCTTTCTTT. Translating gives CVSSQSPVAEAFF.

V is TRBV14 and J is TRBJ1-3; 9 bases fit TRBD1. The V gene's germline CDR1 is SGHDN and CDR2 FVKESK. J gave up 4 bases and V 5 bases, and 9 bases lay outside the gene matches. The CDR3 is 16 amino acids. CDR3 coding DNA: TGTGCCAGCAGCGACTGGGACAGGGTGTACGGAAACACCATATATTTT. It yields the protein CASSDWDRVYGNTIYF.

The chain links TRBV18 to TRBJ1-2, with TRBD1 matching 7 bases. J lost 4 bases, V lost 3 bases, and 5 bases had no gene match. Germline loops: CDR1 KGHSH, CDR2 LQKENI. The CDR3 sequence is 14 residues long. This CDR3 is CASSPTGPPYGYTF. The DNA for the CDR3 is TGTGCCAGCTCACCGACAGGGCCCCCCTATGGCTACACCTTC.

This clone appeared once. V is TRBV6-5 and J is TRBJ1-2; 11 nucleotides align to TRBD1. Germline V CDR1 and CDR2: MNHEY, SVGAGI. This CDR3 has 14 amino acids. After removal of 8 bases from V and 4 bases from J, the junction contained 6 bases not matched to a gene. The CDR3 is CASGTGGLPYGYTF. CDR3 nucleotides: TGTGCCAGCGGGACAGGGGGGCTCCCCTATGGCTACACCTTC.